What follows are 15 T cell receptor beta chains derived from one specimen sequenced in a study of blood T cell repertoires in COVID-19. Method: immunoSEQ multiplex PCR; TCRdb's copy keeps in-frame clones and lacks some. This table has around 22,000 clones, 91% appearing once. The sequenced sample was peripheral blood. Receptors originate from a woman aged 70 to 79 with active COVID-19.

This rearrangement joins TRBV7-9 to TRBJ2-1, with 9 nucleotides matching TRBD1. The trim removed 5 bases at V and 15 bases at J, leaving 8 bases unmatched. This CDR3 is built from 12 residues. Looked up from germline, CDR1 is SEHNR and CDR2 is FQNEAQ (reference sequence). The CDR3 region is CASSMFGTGLFF. The CDR3 DNA sequence: TGTGCCAGCAGCATGTTCGGGACAGGGTTGTTCTTC. The full variable domain, its missing parts supplied by reference TRBV7-9 and TRBJ2-1, is DTGVSQNPRHKITKRGQNVTFRCDPISEHNRLYWYRQTLGQGPEFLTYFQNEAQLEKSRLLSDRFSAERPKGSFSTLEIQRTEQGDSAMYLCASSMFGTGLFFGPGTRLTVL.

The chain carries TRBV6-2 or TRBV6-3 and TRBJ1-4; D remains unclear. V lost 6 bases, J lost 10 bases, and 15 bases lay in between. Germline CDR1 MNHEY, CDR2 SVGEGT. The CDR3 spans 13 residues. The chain's CDR3 is CASSHGREGKLFF. The CDR3 nucleotides are TGTGCCAGCAGCCACGGACGGGAGGGAAAACTGTTTTTT.

This clone was recorded once. The chain employs TRBV5-4 and TRBJ1-1; possible D gene TRBD1, 6 bases. The CDR3 runs to 15 residues. The germline CDR1 and CDR2 sequences are SGHNT and YYREEE (reference sequence). V lost 3 bases and J lost 0, with 12 bases in between. CDR3 sequence reads: CASSSRGYVNTEAFF. The DNA of the CDR3 is TGTGCCAGCAGCTCCAGGGGTTACGTGAACACTGAAGCTTTCTTT. The full variable domain, in which reference TRBV5-4 and TRBJ1-1 provide the parts outside the CDR3, is ETGVTQSPTHLIKTRGQQVTLRCSSQSGHNTVSWYQQALGQGPQFIFQYYREEENGRGNFPPRFSGLQFPNYSSELNVNALELDDSALYLCASSSRGYVNTEAFFGQGTRLTVV.

The genes are TRBV28 and TRBJ1-2, with TRBD1 matching over 7 bases. The CDR3 covers 15 residues. V shed 5 bases and J 4 bases; nucleotides not matched to a gene: 10. Germline assignment: CDR1 MDHEN and CDR2 SYDVKM. CDR3 region: CASSGLTGYSYGYTF. In DNA, the CDR3 is TGTGCCAGCAGTGGATTGACAGGGTACTCCTATGGCTACACCTTC.

This rearrangement joins TRBV27 to TRBJ2-1; D is perhaps TRBD2 (5 bases). The germline gives CDR1 MNHEY, CDR2 SMNVEV (reference sequence). The length of the CDR3 is 13 residues. V was clipped by 5 bases and J by 5 bases, with 10 bases between them. CDR3 amino acids: CASSRGEDNEQFF. DNA for the CDR3: TGTGCCAGCAGTCGGGGAGAGGACAATGAGCAGTTCTTC.

This chain links TRBV11-2 with TRBJ2-5; tentatively, D is TRBD1 (6 bases). The CDR3 is 14 residues long. Trimming shortened V by 5 bases and J by 1 base, and 11 bases separated the two germline ends. Germline CDR1 and CDR2: SGHAT and FQNNGV. This chain's CDR3 is CASSDTGIQETQYF. CDR3 DNA sequence: TGTGCCAGCAGCGACACAGGGATCCAAGAGACCCAGTACTTC.

The chain uses TRBV5-1 and TRBJ2-1, with D tentatively TRBD1 (5 bases). The CDR3 has 17 residues. CDR1 and CDR2 (germline): SGHRS, YFSETQ. The V gene lost 4 bases and the J gene lost 3 bases, with 20 bases spanning the gap. This chain's CDR3 is CASSPGVGQGNYNEQFF. The CDR3 DNA follows: TGCGCCAGCAGCCCGGGTGTAGGGCAGGGCAACTACAATGAGCAGTTCTTC. Filled out from reference TRBV5-1 and TRBJ2-1, the complete variable domain reads KAGVTQTPRYLIKTRGQQVTLSCSPISGHRSVSWYQQTPGQGLQFLFEYFSETQRNKGNFPGRFSGRQFSNSRSEMNVSTLELGDSALYLCASSPGVGQGNYNEQFFGPGTRLTVL.

This rearrangement joins TRBV28 to TRBJ2-7; 11 bases fit TRBD2. The CDR3 sequence is 15 residues long. V lost 6 bases and J lost 3; bases outside the gene matches: 7. From germline, CDR1 is MDHEN and CDR2 SYDVKM. Here the CDR3 DNA reads TGTGCCAGCAGGGGGGGGACTAGCGGAAACTACGAGCAGTACTTC. Translating it yields CASRGGTSGNYEQYF.

The chain carries TRBV19 and TRBJ2-4, with 10 bases matching TRBD2. The CDR3 has 16 amino acids. Unmatched junction bases numbered 10, after V lost 5 bases and J lost 6 bases. In germline, CDR1 is LNHDA, CDR2 SQIVND (reference sequence). CDR3 amino acids: CASSPGDLAGANIQYF. The CDR3 DNA is TGTGCCAGTAGTCCCGGCGATCTAGCGGGAGCAAACATTCAGTACTTC. Full variable domain (outside the CDR3, taken from reference TRBV19 and TRBJ2-4): DGGITQSPKYLFRKEGQNVTLSCEQNLNHDAMYWYRQDPGQGLRLIYYSQIVNDFQKGDIAEGYSVSREKKESFPLTVTSAQKNPTAFYLCASSPGDLAGANIQYFGAGTRLSVL.

The chain is built from TRBV7-9 and TRBJ2-2; 9 positions match TRBD1. This CDR3 contains 16 residues. From germline, CDR1 is SEHNR and CDR2 FQNEAQ (reference sequence). V lost 2 bases to trimming and J lost 6 bases; unmatched junction nucleotides: 7. CDR3 nucleotide sequence: TGTGCCAGCAGCTTAAGTAAGGGACAGGGTGCCGGGGAGCTGTTTTTT. This encodes CASSLSKGQGAGELFF.

A single count supports this clone. The chain joins TRBV18 to TRBJ1-1; the D is unclear. Per the germline V gene, CDR1 is KGHSH and CDR2 is LQKENI. The V and J ends lost 1 base and 2 bases respectively, with 11 bases between them. The CDR3 runs 15 residues. The CDR3 DNA is TGTGCCAGCTCACCACGTCCCATGTCCAACACTGAAGCTTTCTTT. It encodes CASSPRPMSNTEAFF.

The chain couples TRBV20-1 to TRBJ2-5; D ambiguous. The CDR3 is 16 amino acids. CDR1 and CDR2 from the germline V gene are DFQATT and SNEGSKA (reference sequence). Trimming left V 3 bases short and J 3 bases short, with 20 bases between. The CDR3, as DNA: TGCAGTGCTAGTTTTGATGAGGTCGGCGGTAAAGAGACCCAGTACTTC. This codes for CSASFDEVGGKETQYF.

V is TRBV6-5 and J is TRBJ2-3, with 8 bases matching TRBD2. The germline V gene encodes CDR1 MNHEY and CDR2 SVGAGI. This CDR3 has 16 residues. The junction had 13 bases not matched to a gene; V was cut back by 4 bases and J by 7 bases. The DNA of the CDR3 is TGTGCCAGCAGTTCCCCGGGAGGGATCCTCTCGAATACGCAGTATTTT. Protein: CASSSPGGILSNTQYF.

This chain joins TRBV5-1 and TRBJ2-5; 8 bases align to TRBD2. Per germline, CDR1 SGHRS and CDR2 YFSETQ. The CDR3 is 16 amino acids. J gave up 5 bases and V 0 bases, and 9 bases lay outside the gene matches. This CDR3 is CASSLASGGRKETQYF. The DNA of the CDR3 is TGCGCCAGCAGCTTGGCCTCAGGCGGGAGGAAGGAGACCCAGTACTTC.

The J gene is TRBJ2-2, the V gene TRBV19; TRBD1 is a possible D gene (5 bases). Between the trimmed V and J ends, which lost 5 bases and 5 bases, there was a span of 12 bases. This CDR3 is built from 14 residues. Germline V gene sequence: CDR1 LNHDA, CDR2 SQIVND (reference sequence). The CDR3 DNA sequence: TGTGCCAGTAGTTCAGGGCTTCTAACCGGGGAGCTGTTTTTT. Its protein is CASSSGLLTGELFF.